The clone carrying this T cell receptor (beta chain) was seen ten or more times. Its antigen is unknown. Arm-PCR of CDR3 regions and iRepertoire HTBI primers were used to build TCR beta libraries. TCRdb reprocessed the multiplex PCR reads via MiXCR and lists one record per CDR3 protein. The table shows hundreds of thousands of distinct CDR3 sequences, with 15% to 19% occurring only once. Time point: newly diagnosed GD, antithyroid drugs for less than 3 months. PBMC-derived RNA was used for the TCR library. This sample is part of a study of regulatory T cells in long-lasting Graves disease. In the study overall: Graves' patients, diagnosed recently, had received antithyroid drugs under 3 months. Study observations and caveats: Newly diagnosed Graves' patients had higher TCR diversity than persistent ones. Researchers reported studying only peripheral blood, not thyroid tissue. Segments TRBV28, TRBJ1-2 and TRBJ2-5 showed preferential usage in persistent disease.

Germline assignment: CDR1 LGHDT and CDR2 YNNKEL (reference sequence). This CDR3 contains 13 residues. The germline V and J ends were trimmed by 2 bases and 5 bases, with 9 bases remaining between them. This chain connects TRBV3-1 to TRBJ1-1; D possibly corresponds to TRBD1 (5 bases). This TCR came from a female donor with Graves disease. Sequencing was performed on peripheral blood mononuclear cells (PBMCs), taken at new diagnosis, from a patient treated with antithyroid drugs. The CDR3 protein is CASSQREGTEAFF. CDR3 nucleotides: TGTGCCAGCAGCCAACGCGAGGGGACTGAAGCTTTCTTT.